This T cell receptor (beta chain) was observed in a study of T cells in Graves' hyperthyroidism and ophthalmopathy. Uncontrolled infection, other autoimmune disease, pregnancy or lactation disqualified patients from enrolment. Each 10 ml fresh peripheral blood draw supplied the PBMCs. Whole-study results and caveats: Blood also held most thyroid clonotypes expanded beyond 0.001.

Amplified TCR beta CDR3 regions derived from RNA transcripts. First-round RT-PCR targeting the TCR CDR3 was performed with the HTBI primer set. MiXCR was run by TCRdb on the multiplex PCR reads, yielding one entry per CDR3 protein. Of fewer than 450,000 distinct CDR3 sequences listed, approximately 18% are singletons. This clonotype has at least ten counts. Its antigen is as yet unknown. This sequence was found in a man younger than 35 with Graves' ophthalmopathy. Sequencing used blood.

The CDR3 region has the DNA TGTGCCAGCAGTAAATCCCAGGGGGCGGAGGGAACTGAAGCTTTCTTT. It translates to CASSKSQGAEGTEAFF. J is TRBJ1-1 and V is TRBV6-1; 8 bases fit TRBD1. Germline trimming cut 5 bases from V and 5 bases from J; bases unmatched to any gene: 13. Germline CDR1 is MNHNS and CDR2 is SASEGT. CDR3 length: 16 amino acids.